These 10 T cell receptor beta chains originate from one sample sequenced in a study of response to subunit inactivated influenza vaccine. From the RT-PCR reads, TCRdb called clonotypes with MiXCR, one entry per CDR3 protein. Here the sample spans around 710,000 distinct CDR3 sequences, more than 11% being singletons. Sequences were derived from PBMCs from blood, sampled 14 days before vaccination. The receptors shown here come from a middle-aged man who received an inactivated influenza vaccine.

The chain is built from TRBV12-3 or TRBV12-4 and TRBJ1-2, with D maybe TRBD1 (5 bases). Trimming stripped 5 bases from V and 2 bases from J, with 12 bases between. CDR3 length equals 14 residues. The CDR3 coding sequence is TGTGCCAGCAGTCCCGGAGGGGAGAACTATGGCTACACCTTC. Its translation: CASSPGGENYGYTF.

This clonotype was seen a handful of times. This sequence joins TRBV7-2 and TRBJ1-6, with TRBD1 identical over 9 bases. Germline loops: CDR1 SGHTA, CDR2 FQGNSA. This CDR3 has 17 amino acids. V lost 5 bases, J lost 1 base, and 6 bases stayed unmatched. The CDR3: CASSMTGGYSYNSPLHF. The DNA for the CDR3 is TGTGCCAGCAGCATGACAGGGGGTTATTCCTATAATTCACCCCTCCACTTT.

The rearrangement uses TRBV7-6 and TRBJ2-3, with 8 positions matching TRBD1. Germline CDR1 and CDR2: SGHVS and FNYEAQ. The CDR3 has 17 amino acids. V lost 8 bases and J lost 2; bases outside the gene matches: 15. This CDR3 reads CASLPPKQGDPTDTQYF. The CDR3 bases are TGTGCCAGCCTCCCCCCAAAACAGGGGGATCCCACAGATACGCAGTATTTT.

This clonotype was seen at least ten times. The chain carries TRBV7-2 and TRBJ1-4, with 9 bases fitting TRBD1. With 6 bases clipped from V and 8 bases from J, the junction kept 4 bases outside the gene matches. This CDR3 has 13 residues. CDR1 is SGHTA and CDR2 is FQGNSA in the germline V gene. Here the CDR3 DNA reads TGTGCCAGCAGGGACAGGGGTAACGAAAAACTGTTTTTT. It is translated as CASRDRGNEKLFF. The full variable domain, in which reference TRBV7-2 and TRBJ1-4 provide the parts outside the CDR3, is GAGVSQSPSNKVTEKGKDVELRCDPISGHTALYWYRQSLGQGLEFLIYFQGNSAPDKSGLPSDRFSAERTGGSVSTLTIQRTQQEDSAVYLCASRDRGNEKLFFGSGTQLSVL.

The chain is built from TRBV20-1 and TRBJ1-4; D gene uncertain. The length of the CDR3 is 14 residues. CDR1 DFQATT and CDR2 SNEGSKA come from the germline V gene (reference sequence). The ends were cut back, 1 base at V and 0 bases at J, with 6 bases in the middle. The CDR3 DNA is TGCAGTGCTAGAGCCGGATCAACTAATGAAAAACTGTTTTTT. It yields the protein CSARAGSTNEKLFF.

CDR3 region: CASSTLWGSSYNEQFF. The CDR3 nucleotides read TGCGCCAGCAGTACCCTTTGGGGGAGCTCCTACAATGAGCAGTTCTTC. The rearrangement joins TRBV10-1 to TRBJ2-1; either TRBD1 or TRBD2 may fit D (5 bases each). Trimming took off 5 bases at V and 0 bases at J, with 14 bases between the two ends. The germline V gene has CDR1 WNHNN and CDR2 SYGVQD (reference sequence). The CDR3 contains 16 residues.

The chain uses TRBV6-5 and TRBJ1-4, with 8 bases identical to TRBD1. CDR3 length equals 13 residues. With 2 bases clipped from V and 12 bases from J, the junction kept 5 bases outside the gene matches. CDR1 is MNHEY, CDR2 SVGAGI, per germline. The CDR3 DNA is TGTGCCAGCAGTTACCGGGGACAGGCAGAACTGTTTTTT. Translation: CASSYRGQAELFF.

The chain carries TRBV18 and TRBJ2-7; possibly TRBD2 for D (5 bases). Germline V CDR1 and CDR2: KGHSH, LQKENI. V lost 3 bases and J lost 6, with 12 bases in between. The CDR3 length is 13 residues. CDR3 protein: CASSPDARGEQYF. The CDR3 DNA sequence: TGTGCCAGCTCACCGGACGCCCGGGGCGAGCAGTACTTC.

This clonotype was picked up a small number of times. The chain joins TRBV7-9 to TRBJ1-2, with TRBD1 identical over 7 bases. This CDR3 region has 14 residues. Germline V CDR1 and CDR2: SEHNR, FQNEAQ (reference sequence). V shed 7 bases, J shed 10 bases, and the junction held 15 bases outside the gene matches. CDR3 nucleotide sequence: TGTGCCAGCACCATAGGGGGCCTCTTAAAGGACTACACCTTC. It codes for CASTIGGLLKDYTF.

This clonotype was recorded at least ten times. The rearrangement joins TRBV4-1 to TRBJ2-3, with TRBD1 as a possible D gene (5 bases). Germline V gene sequence: CDR1 MGHRA, CDR2 YSYEKL. V dropped 4 bases and J dropped 6 bases, with 11 bases sitting between them. The CDR3 sequence is 13 residues long. DNA for the CDR3: TGCGCCAGCAGCCGAGGACATGGGGATACGCAGTATTTT. This sequence encodes CASSRGHGDTQYF.